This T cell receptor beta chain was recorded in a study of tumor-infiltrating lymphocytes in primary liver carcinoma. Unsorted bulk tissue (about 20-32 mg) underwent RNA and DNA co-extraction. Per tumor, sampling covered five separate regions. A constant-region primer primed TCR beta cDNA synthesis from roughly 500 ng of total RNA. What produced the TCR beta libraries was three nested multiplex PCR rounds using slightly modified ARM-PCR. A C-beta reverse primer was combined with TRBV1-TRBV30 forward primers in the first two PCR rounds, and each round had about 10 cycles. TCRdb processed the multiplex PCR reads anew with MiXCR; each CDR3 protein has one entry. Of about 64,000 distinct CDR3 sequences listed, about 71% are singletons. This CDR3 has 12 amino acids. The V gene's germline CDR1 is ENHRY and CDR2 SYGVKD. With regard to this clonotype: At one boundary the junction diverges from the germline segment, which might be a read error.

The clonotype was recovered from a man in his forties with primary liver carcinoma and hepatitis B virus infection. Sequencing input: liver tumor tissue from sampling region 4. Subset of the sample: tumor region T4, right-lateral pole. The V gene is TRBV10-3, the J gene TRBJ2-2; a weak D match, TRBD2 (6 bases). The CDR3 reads CAITEGVGELLF. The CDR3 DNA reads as TGTGCCATCACGGAGGGAGTCGGGGAGCTGTTATTT.